Here is one TCR beta chain with its context. Antigen specificity is unknown. This sample was taken from a study of CD8+CD57+ T cells in acquired aplastic anemia. General study findings and limits: There were 25 to 35 CD8+ CDR3 sequences that occurred in both patients and controls.

Sequencing was done on patients that had shown CD8+CD57+ cell expansion by flow cytometry. Researchers used genomic DNA as the template to profile TCR beta VDJ and CDR3. TCRdb redid the calling of the reads with MiXCR, one entry per CDR3 protein. The table has 100,000 to 150,000 distinct CDR3 sequences, 40% seen once. The germline V gene has CDR1 SQVTM and CDR2 ANQGSEA. V dropped 3 bases and J dropped 2; count of bases not matched to a gene: 7. The CDR3 runs to 15 residues. The TCR sequence derives from a human donor with aplastic anemia. This chain joins TRBV29-1 and TRBJ2-3, with 8 positions matching TRBD2. Sequencing used sorted CD4+, CD8+, or CD8+CD57+ T cells (not recorded which) from PBMCs. Written as DNA, the CDR3 is TGCAGCGTTGATCGTAGCGGGGCCTTCACAGATACGCAGTATTTT. Its translation: CSVDRSGAFTDTQYF.